Each of the 2 T cell receptor beta chains below was sequenced from the same sample in a study of blood T cell repertoires in COVID-19. The repertoire was sequenced with immunoSEQ multiplex PCR; TCRdb's copy has only in-frame clones and lacks some. The sample has 150,000 to 200,000 clones; approximately 83% are singletons. The sequencing input was peripheral blood. All receptors come from a man in his fifties with active or convalescent COVID-19.

V usage is TRBV30 and J usage is TRBJ1-5; D is unclear. V shed 1 base and J shed 4 bases, with 8 bases lying between them. CDR3 length equals 13 residues. The germline V gene has CDR1 GTSNPN and CDR2 SVGIG (reference sequence). The CDR3 region has the DNA TGTGCCTGGAGTGGAGGGCGAAATCAGCCCCAGCATTTT. Protein product: CAWSGGRNQPQHF.

The gene calls are TRBV28 and TRBJ2-7; TRBD1 aligns across 7 bases. V was pared by 8 bases and J by 5 bases, with 6 bases of the junction left unmatched. The CDR3 runs 12 residues. In germline, CDR1 is MDHEN, CDR2 SYDVKM. This CDR3 reads CASSGTVHEQYF. CDR3 sequence (DNA): TGTGCCAGCTCCGGGACAGTGCACGAGCAGTACTTC.